This T cell receptor (beta chain) was recovered during a study of control samples from healthy donors and cancer patients. Repertoires were generated with immunoSEQ multiplex PCR, while TCRdb's copy carries only in-frame clones and drops some. The table shows over 120,000 clones, with about 91% occurring only once. Germline CDR1 reads SNHLY; CDR2 reads FYNNEI. V was pared by 4 bases and J by 2 bases, with 14 bases between. The CDR3 runs to 15 residues. V usage is TRBV2 and J usage is TRBJ1-2; unclear D gene. This sequence originates from a young man in good health. Sequenced sample: blood. CDR3 coding DNA: TGTGCCAGCAGTGTAGAGGGATTCGCCAACTATGGCTACACCTTC. Its translation: CASSVEGFANYGYTF.